This TCR beta chain was observed in a study of T cells in women clearing cervical HPV infection. Overall study findings and caveats: Combining TCR richness with V gene abundances gave approximately 0.8 AUC. TRBV6-7 relative abundance averaged about 0.1% in cases and 0.15% to 0.2% in controls.

Sequenced by immunoSEQ multiplex PCR; TCRdb stores in-frame clones only, minus some. The table lists about 28,000 clones. The germline V gene has CDR1 LNHDA and CDR2 SQIVND (reference sequence). The CDR3 has 15 residues. Prevalent HPV16 infections were excluded; only incident single HPV16 infections included. Comment on this clone: Its specificity is not known. The read stops 3 residues short of the end of the CDR3; the missing end is completed from the germline J gene.

The sequence derives from a woman between 18 and 70 years old with a cervical HPV16 infection that either progressed to CIN3+ or cleared (not recorded which). The specimen was blood buffy coat. The genes are TRBV19 and TRBJ1-2, with 12 bases identical to TRBD1. The CDR3 is CASSMGTGGTDTYTF. The CDR3 DNA, read in part, is TGTGCCAGTAGTATGGGGACAGGGGGCACAGATACC.